This T cell receptor (beta chain) was captured in a study of T cells in Graves' hyperthyroidism and ophthalmopathy. The CDR3 totals 14 residues. V lost 2 bases and J 9 bases, leaving 11 bases between the germline ends. CDR1 is ENHRY, CDR2 SYGVKD, per germline. Researchers took RNA transcripts and amplified the TCR beta CDR3 regions from them. HTBI primers were the set used in a first-round RT-PCR of the TCR CDR3. TCRdb re-called the multiplex PCR reads through MiXCR, storing one row per CDR3 protein. The sample includes approximately 400,000 distinct CDR3 sequences, roughly 13% of them seen just once. Diagnostic assessment was based on clinical symptoms, serum thyroxine and TRAb, thyroid ultrasound and orbital computed tomography. The PBMCs were sourced from fresh peripheral blood (around 9.9 ml). In this sample, this clonotype turned up once.

Sequenced sample: blood. The genes are TRBV10-3 and TRBJ1-6; D not certain. The source is a man younger than 45 with Graves' hyperthyroidism that later progressed to Graves' ophthalmopathy. CDR3 nucleotides: TGTGCCATCAGTGAGGAACATTACTCTTCACCCCTCCACTTT. It is translated as CAISEEHYSSPLHF.